Presented here are 12 T cell receptor beta chains from one specimen sequenced in a study of blood T cell repertoires in COVID-19. The table came from immunoSEQ multiplex PCR; TCRdb's copy has only in-frame clones and leaves some out. Of hundreds of thousands of clones in the sample, roughly 90% were seen once. Sample: peripheral blood. All receptors come from a woman under 40 with COVID-19, enrolled during active disease.

V is TRBV2 and J is TRBJ2-5; 11 positions agree with TRBD2. This CDR3 region has 13 residues. The V gene end was trimmed by 7 bases and the J gene end by 5 bases; junction bases not matched to a gene: 3. Germline loops: CDR1 SNHLY, CDR2 FYNNEI. The CDR3 spells CASILAGVETQYF. The CDR3, as DNA: TGTGCCAGCATACTAGCGGGAGTGGAGACCCAGTACTTC.

This clone was counted a few times. The V gene is TRBV24-1, the J gene TRBJ2-7; 9 bases map to TRBD2. Germline values: CDR1 KGHDR, CDR2 SFDVKD. CDR3 length: 17 amino acids. Trimming at V came to 1 base and at J to 5 bases, leaving 11 bases not matched to a gene. The CDR3 nucleotides are TGTGCCACCAGTGATTTCCGAGGAAGCGGGAGGTTGGACGAGCAGTACTTC. Translated: CATSDFRGSGRLDEQYF.

V usage is TRBV28 and J usage is TRBJ2-1; 8 bases match TRBD1. This CDR3 has 15 amino acids. CDR1 and CDR2 (germline): MDHEN, SYDVKM. With V trimmed by 5 bases and J by 2 bases, 5 bases remained unmatched. In DNA form, the CDR3 reads TGTGCCAGCAGTCGAACACAGGGGGCCTACAATGAGCAGTTCTTC. As protein: CASSRTQGAYNEQFF.

The chain couples TRBV7-9 to TRBJ2-3; 7 bases align to TRBD1. The J segment lost 3 bases and the V segment lost 5 bases, leaving 8 bases of the junction unmatched. There are 15 residues in the CDR3. CDR1 SEHNR and CDR2 FQNEAQ come from the germline V gene (reference sequence). The CDR3 loop reads CASSPDRVMTDTQYF. The CDR3 DNA reads TGTGCCAGCAGCCCCGACAGGGTGATGACAGATACGCAGTATTTT.

This chain joins TRBV5-4 and TRBJ1-3; D ambiguous. CDR3 length: 12 amino acids. V was shortened by 0 bases and J by 7 bases, with 5 bases between the two germline ends. Germline CDR1 reads SGHNT; CDR2 reads YYREEE (reference sequence). Here the CDR3 DNA reads TGTGCCAGCAGCTTGGACTCCAACACCATATATTTT. Its protein is CASSLDSNTIYF.

The chain combines TRBV2 with TRBJ1-2; 9 positions agree with TRBD1. The J segment lost 5 bases and the V segment lost 7 bases, leaving 14 bases of the junction unmatched. The CDR3 has 16 amino acids. Germline V gene data show CDR1 as SNHLY and CDR2 as FYNNEI. CDR3 nucleotides: TGTGCCAGCACCTCCCCTGGGGACAGGGCCCGGTATGGCTACACCTTC. Translating gives CASTSPGDRARYGYTF.

V gene TRBV5-1 combines with J gene TRBJ1-1; 8 bases match TRBD1. The germline CDR1 and CDR2 sequences are SGHRS and YFSETQ. Trimming took 6 bases from V and 1 from J; bases not matched to a gene: 8. The CDR3 spans 15 residues. This CDR3 is CASNQGAFGNTEAFF. The CDR3 DNA reads as TGCGCCAGCAACCAGGGGGCTTTTGGGAACACTGAAGCTTTCTTT.

V is TRBV7-8 and J is TRBJ2-2; TRBD1 matches 8 bases. This CDR3 is 15 amino acids long. Trimming removed 5 bases from V and 4 bases from J; junction bases left unmatched: 6. CDR1 and CDR2 (germline): SGHVS, FQNEAQ. CDR3 amino acids: CASSPRDRTTGELFF. The CDR3 DNA follows: TGTGCCAGCAGCCCAAGGGACAGGACCACCGGGGAGCTGTTTTTT.

In its sample, this clone was seen a few times. This sequence joins TRBV29-1 and TRBJ1-2; perhaps TRBD1 as D (6 bases). CDR1 is SQVTM, CDR2 ANQGSEA, per germline. Between the trimmed V and J ends, which lost 6 bases and 2 bases, there was a span of 13 bases. The CDR3 totals 13 residues. The CDR3 DNA is TGCAGCGTCCGGGACACTGGCAACTATGGCTACACCTTC. Residues: CSVRDTGNYGYTF.

The V and J genes are TRBV27 and TRBJ2-7; TRBD2 matches at 12 bases. This CDR3 has 17 amino acids. V dropped 4 bases and J dropped 2; count of bases not matched to a gene: 9. Germline CDR1 is MNHEY and CDR2 is SMNVEV (reference sequence). The DNA for the CDR3 is TGTGCCAGCAGTTCCCCGTCGACTAGCGGGAGTGCCTACGAGCAGTACTTC. It encodes CASSSPSTSGSAYEQYF.

V gene TRBV20-1 combines with J gene TRBJ2-3; D is possibly TRBD2 (5 bases). The CDR3 sequence is 11 residues long. V was trimmed by 6 bases and J by 3 bases, leaving 7 bases between them. Germline CDR1 is DFQATT and CDR2 is SNEGSKA (reference sequence). The CDR3 protein is CSATRTDTQYF. The DNA for the CDR3 is TGCAGTGCCACTAGGACAGATACGCAGTATTTT.

This clone was seen only once. The chain couples TRBV3-1 (or the pseudogene TRBV3-2) to TRBJ1-1; tentatively, D is TRBD1 (5 bases). The germline V and J ends were trimmed by 7 bases and 10 bases, with 16 bases remaining between them. Looked up from germline, CDR1 is LGHDT and CDR2 is YNNKEL (reference sequence). CDR3 length equals 12 residues. CDR3 DNA sequence: TGTGCCAGCACCGACAGCCCGCCAGGAGCTTTCTTT. It codes for CASTDSPPGAFF.